This is a list of T cell receptor beta chains from one sample in a study of T cells in Graves' hyperthyroidism and ophthalmopathy. TCRdb re-derived calls from the multiplex PCR reads in MiXCR, one entry per CDR3 protein. The table includes hundreds of thousands of distinct CDR3 sequences, around 42% detected once. Sequenced sample: peripheral blood or thyroid tissue (not recorded which). All receptors come from a woman younger than 30 with Graves' hyperthyroidism. The CDR3 runs from the conserved cysteine through the conserved F or W.

j_gene	v_gene	CDR3aa
TRBJ1-4	TRBV9	CASSHQTNRSGEKLFF
TRBJ2-3	TRBV2	CASSWTSGRFHF
TRBJ1-2	TRBV7-4	CASSLSIRRVKTPNYGYTF
TRBJ1-2	TRBV2	CASSPGQIYGYTF
TRBJ1-1	TRBV7-6	CASSRQVNTEAFF
TRBJ2-2	TRBV7-3	CASSQVGQGRTGELFF
TRBJ1-2	TRBV2	CASSFDRANYGYTF
TRBJ1-5	TRBV12-3/TRBV12-4	CASSFEPRQEPQHF
TRBJ2-7	TRBV7-2	CASSPDRHEQYF
TRBJ2-7	TRBV20-1	CSAPTSGREQYF
TRBJ2-7	TRBV19	CASSRNSNPQWEQYF
TRBJ1-1	TRBV29-1	CSVEEVGNTEAFF
TRBJ1-1	TRBV2	CASREGQGNTEAFF
TRBJ1-5	TRBV6-2/TRBV6-3	CASSYLGHVTEQPQHF
TRBJ1-2	TRBV29-1	CSVDGINYGYTF
TRBJ1-2	TRBV29-1	CSPDWGAQGYTF
TRBJ2-5	TRBV24-1	CATSAGQSGRAETQYF
TRBJ2-5	TRBV24-1	CATSDPGQGKETQYF
TRBJ2-5	TRBV6-5	CASSSAPTSLGTQYF